Each of the 17 T cell receptor beta chains below was sequenced from the same sample in a study of read filtering for tumor transcriptome and immune sequencing. Molecular barcoded adaptors covering alpha/delta and beta/gamma chains were used on roughly 400 ng RNA. TCRdb processed the reads anew with MiXCR; each CDR3 protein has one entry. Here the sample spans about 50,000 distinct CDR3 sequences, roughly 20% being singletons. The specimen was a population of CD138-negative cells sorted from bone marrow. The receptors shown here come from a donor at least 40 years old with multiple myeloma.

This clonotype was observed at least ten times. V gene TRBV10-2 combines with J gene TRBJ2-7, with D possibly being TRBD1 (5 bases). The CDR3 covers 11 residues. The germline V gene has CDR1 WSHSY and CDR2 SAAADI. Trimming stripped 7 bases from V and 2 bases from J, with 6 bases between. For the CDR3, the DNA is TGCGCCAGCATGACAGCCTACGAGCAGTACTTC. Amino acid sequence: CASMTAYEQYF.

Within the sample, this clonotype is medium-sized. This chain joins TRBV11-2 and TRBJ2-1; tentative D call: TRBD1 (6 bases). CDR3 length: 13 amino acids. Deletions cut 0 bases from V and 10 bases from J, with 10 bases between. The germline CDR1 and CDR2 sequences are SGHAT and FQNNGV. This CDR3 is CASSLEAGDEQFF. DNA of the CDR3: TGTGCCAGCAGCTTAGAGGCAGGGGACGAGCAGTTCTTC.

As concerns this clonotype: This may be a read error: a much more frequent sequence differs by one nucleotide. The chain links TRBV20-1 to TRBJ2-1; D possibly uses TRBD1 or TRBD2 (5 bases each). This CDR3 has 15 amino acids. Germline values: CDR1 DFQATT, CDR2 SNEGSKA (reference sequence). CDR3 loop: CGASSWDPSYNEQFF. CDR3 in DNA: TGCGGTGCTAGTTCCTGGGACCCCTCCTACAATGAGCAGTTCTTC.

This clonotype was picked up many times. J is TRBJ1-5 and V is TRBV19; 9 bases match TRBD1. Germline CDR1 reads LNHDA; CDR2 reads SQIVND (reference sequence). V trimming: 5 bases; J trimming: 5 bases; junction bases outside the gene matches: 7. The CDR3 runs 15 residues. Here the CDR3 reads CASSVPGTGYQPQHF. CDR3 sequence (DNA): TGTGCCAGTAGTGTTCCCGGGACAGGGTATCAGCCCCAGCATTTT.

This clonotype was observed a handful of times. The chain couples TRBV29-1 to TRBJ2-2; D possibly matches TRBD1 or TRBD2 (5 bases each). This CDR3 has 14 amino acids. CDR1 is SQVTM, CDR2 ANQGSEA, per germline. V lost 1 base, J lost 7 bases, and 13 bases lay in between. The CDR3 here is CSVEGAGTFGELFF. CDR3 sequence (DNA): TGCAGCGTTGAAGGGGCTGGGACGTTCGGGGAGCTGTTTTTT.

This clonotype was counted many times. The V gene is TRBV3-1, the J gene TRBJ2-2; no clear D. The CDR3 is made up of 13 amino acids. Deletions cut 2 bases from V and 5 bases from J, with 6 bases between. Germline V gene data show CDR1 as LGHDT and CDR2 as YNNKEL (reference sequence). CDR3 residues: CASSQSRTGELFF. In DNA form, the CDR3 reads TGTGCCAGCAGCCAATCTAGAACCGGGGAGCTGTTTTTT.

A few counts support this clonotype. The V gene is TRBV7-3, the J gene TRBJ2-1; 7 nucleotides match TRBD2. The CDR3 covers 13 residues. The V gene end was trimmed by 7 bases and the J gene end by 7 bases; junction bases not matched to a gene: 7. Germline loops: CDR1 SGHTA, CDR2 FQGTGA. CDR3 amino acids: CASTPMGGNEQFF. CDR3 DNA: TGTGCCAGCACCCCGATGGGGGGGAATGAGCAGTTCTTC.

The chain links TRBV20-1 to TRBJ2-7; 7 bases fit TRBD2. Trimming removed 3 bases from V and 1 base from J; junction bases left unmatched: 6. Germline V gives CDR1 DFQATT, CDR2 SNEGSKA (reference sequence). The CDR3 extends over 14 amino acids. The CDR3 bases are TGCAGTGCTAGTTACGCCGGGAGGTCCTACGAGCAGTACTTC. This sequence encodes CSASYAGRSYEQYF.

In this sample, this clonotype turned up many times. The CDR3 bases are TGTGCCAGCAGTTTCCTCTCGGGACATAGCTCTGGGGCCAACGTCCTGACTTTC. Translated, it gives CASSFLSGHSSGANVLTF. The chain has TRBV28 and TRBJ2-6, with D tentatively TRBD1 (6 bases). Trimming shortened V by 3 bases and J by 0 bases, and 15 bases separated the two germline ends. Germline CDR1 is MDHEN and CDR2 is SYDVKM. The CDR3 consists of 18 residues. The variable domain in full, completed from reference TRBV28 and TRBJ2-6, reads DVKVTQSSRYLVKRTGEKVFLECVQDMDHENMFWYRQDPGLGLRLIYFSYDVKMKEKGDIPEGYSVSREKKERFSLILESASTNQTSMYLCASSFLSGHSSGANVLTFGAGSRLTVL.

The chain couples TRBV5-1 to TRBJ1-2; D ambiguous. V shed 1 base and J shed 0 bases, with 10 bases lying between them. CDR3 length: 15 residues. Germline-derived CDR1 and CDR2 are SGHRS and YFSETQ. The CDR3 is CASSLLSEANYGYTF. CDR3 DNA: TGCGCCAGCAGCTTGTTGTCAGAAGCTAACTATGGCTACACCTTC. The full variable domain, in which reference TRBV5-1 and TRBJ1-2 provide the parts outside the CDR3, is KAGVTQTPRYLIKTRGQQVTLSCSPISGHRSVSWYQQTPGQGLQFLFEYFSETQRNKGNFPGRFSGRQFSNSRSEMNVSTLELGDSALYLCASSLLSEANYGYTFGSGTRLTVV.

This clonotype was observed many times. This chain joins TRBV7-9 and TRBJ2-3; TRBD2 matches 7 bases. The CDR3 runs to 16 residues. Looked up from germline, CDR1 is SEHNR and CDR2 is FQNEAQ (reference sequence). With 5 bases clipped from V and 5 bases from J, the junction kept 13 bases outside the gene matches. CDR3 in DNA: TGTGCCAGCAGCACGAGGGGAGGGCCGAGTGGAGATACGCAGTATTTT. Encoded protein: CASSTRGGPSGDTQYF.

This clonotype was seen at least ten times. The CDR3 loop reads CASSDSIRAGNTIYF. The DNA for the CDR3 is TGTGCCAGCAGCGACTCGATCAGGGCTGGAAACACCATATATTTT. The rearrangement uses TRBV5-5 and TRBJ1-3; a weak D match, TRBD1 (5 bases). Germline V gene sequence: CDR1 SGHKS, CDR2 YYEKEE (reference sequence). CDR3 size: 15 residues. V shed 4 bases and J shed 2 bases, with 13 bases lying between them. The variable domain in full, completed from reference TRBV5-5 and TRBJ1-3, reads DAGVTQSPTHLIKTRGQQVTLRCSPISGHKSVSWYQQVLGQGPQFIFQYYEKEERGRGNFPDRFSARQFPNYSSELNVNALLLGDSALYLCASSDSIRAGNTIYFGEGSWLTVV.

V and J are TRBV7-9 and TRBJ2-5; 10 bases match TRBD2. The germline V gene encodes CDR1 SEHNR and CDR2 FQNEAQ (reference sequence). The V and J ends lost 7 bases and 1 base, in that order; junction bases with no gene match: 6. The CDR3 length is 15 residues. Here the CDR3 DNA reads TGTGCCAGCACCCGGGCTAGCGGGGGCCAAGAGACCCAGTACTTC. Its translation: CASTRASGGQETQYF.

This clonotype was recorded at least ten times. In this CDR3 the conserved last residue, phenylalanine or tryptophan, is missing, so a read error is likely. No DNA is shown, since the ends of the CDR3 on it are uncertain; the CDR3 is the one TCRdb lists. The genes are TRBV7-6 and TRBJ2-7; whether TRBD2, the table's D call, matches the DNA was not checked. 12 amino acids form the CDR3, both terminal residues included. The germline V gene encodes CDR1 SGHVS and CDR2 FNYEAQ. The chain's CDR3 is CASSPLAGVFVI.

There are many counts of this clonotype. This chain links TRBV21-1 with TRBJ2-7. TRBV21-1 is a known pseudogene. This CDR3 comprises 13 residues. The CDR3 reads CASSKAVHREQYF. CDR3 bases: TGTGCCAGCAGCAAAGCAGTGCATAGGGAGCAGTACTTC.

Worth noting for this clonotype: A clone one base away is much larger, so this may be a read error. The genes are TRBV30 and TRBJ2-5; 8 bases are a match to TRBD1. The CDR3 is made up of 16 amino acids. Germline V gives CDR1 GTSNPN, CDR2 SVGIG (reference sequence). CDR3 amino acids: CSWSYQTGEVVETQYF. Here the CDR3 DNA reads TGTTCCTGGAGTTATCAGACAGGGGAGGTTGTAGAGACCCAGTACTTC.

This clonotype was counted many times. V usage is TRBV7-2 and J usage is TRBJ2-2; 10 nucleotides match TRBD1. This CDR3 has 14 residues. V lost 4 bases, J lost 5 bases, and 1 base stayed unmatched. Per the germline V gene, CDR1 is SGHTA and CDR2 is FQGNSA. CDR3 protein: CASSWTGGTGELFF. The CDR3, as DNA: TGTGCCAGCAGCTGGACAGGGGGGACCGGGGAGCTGTTTTTT.